The 13 T cell receptor beta chains given below trace back to one sample, sequenced in a study of blood T cell repertoires in COVID-19. Profiling relied on immunoSEQ multiplex PCR, and the TCRdb table lists in-frame clones only, not all of them. The repertoire holds about 210,000 clones, with about 86% as singletons. Sequences were obtained from PBMCs or T cells enriched from blood (not recorded which). Source of these receptors: a middle-aged woman with acute COVID-19.

The rearrangement links TRBV28 to TRBJ1-3, with D unclear. Germline lookup yields CDR1 MDHEN and CDR2 SYDVKM. With 3 bases removed from V and 4 bases from J, the gap between germline ends came to 10 bases. The CDR3 spans 14 residues. The CDR3 coding sequence is TGTGCCAGCAGTTTGGCGGCTACGGGAAACACCATATATTTT. Its translation: CASSLAATGNTIYF.

This rearrangement joins TRBV27 to TRBJ2-7; the match to TRBD2 covers 7 bases. The V segment lost 4 bases and the J segment 5 bases; nucleotides outside the gene matches: 14. The CDR3 is 16 amino acids. CDR1 is MNHEY, CDR2 SMNVEV, per germline (reference sequence). The CDR3 is CASSSYPWGGIDEQYF. The CDR3 DNA follows: TGTGCCAGCAGTTCTTATCCGTGGGGGGGAATTGACGAGCAGTACTTC.

This sequence joins TRBV24-1 and TRBJ2-3; TRBD1 agrees at 10 bases. The ends lost 3 bases at V and 5 bases at J; junction bases unmatched: 7. The germline gives CDR1 KGHDR, CDR2 SFDVKD. CDR3 length equals 16 residues. CDR3 loop: CATSDTGTGDKDTQYF. The CDR3 DNA sequence: TGTGCCACCAGTGATACCGGGACAGGGGATAAAGATACGCAGTATTTT.

V is TRBV19 and J is TRBJ1-3; the D gene is possibly TRBD1 (5 bases). V was pared by 8 bases and J by 3 bases, with 11 bases between. Germline V CDR1 and CDR2: LNHDA, SQIVND (reference sequence). The CDR3 contains 13 residues. In DNA form, the CDR3 reads TGTGCCAGTCAGGGCATCAATGGAAACACCATATATTTT. It yields the protein CASQGINGNTIYF.

V and J are TRBV5-1 and TRBJ2-5; TRBD1 is a possible D gene (5 bases). Germline loops: CDR1 SGHRS, CDR2 YFSETQ. Trimming took 2 bases from V and 1 from J, leaving 9 bases between them. CDR3 length: 14 amino acids. DNA of the CDR3: TGCGCCAGCAGCTTAGCAGGGCCCCAAGAGACCCAGTACTTC. It is translated as CASSLAGPQETQYF. Combining the CDR3 with reference TRBV5-1 and TRBJ2-5 gives the whole variable domain KAGVTQTPRYLIKTRGQQVTLSCSPISGHRSVSWYQQTPGQGLQFLFEYFSETQRNKGNFPGRFSGRQFSNSRSEMNVSTLELGDSALYLCASSLAGPQETQYFGPGTRLLVL.

The gene calls are TRBV11-2 and TRBJ2-2; TRBD2 agrees at 9 bases. The J segment lost 5 bases and the V segment lost 7 bases, leaving 2 bases of the junction unmatched. Germline CDR1 is SGHAT and CDR2 is FQNNGV. This CDR3 region has 13 residues. CDR3 DNA sequence: TGTGCCAGCATGGGACTAGCAACCGGGGAGCTGTTTTTT. Residues: CASMGLATGELFF.

The chain employs TRBV27 and TRBJ1-2; D is perhaps TRBD1 (5 bases). Between the trimmed V and J ends, which lost 6 bases and 5 bases, there was a span of 19 bases. This CDR3 has 15 amino acids. Germline V gives CDR1 MNHEY, CDR2 SMNVEV (reference sequence). CDR3 coding DNA: TGTGCCAGCAGCTGGAGTAGGCAGGGCCCATATGGCTACACCTTC. This gives the protein CASSWSRQGPYGYTF.

The CDR3 spells CAWSRGGTEAFF. CDR3 nucleotides: TGTGCCTGGAGCAGGGGCGGCACTGAAGCTTTCTTT. The V call is TRBV30, the J call TRBJ1-1; D is possibly TRBD1 (6 bases). Germline CDR1 is GTSNPN and CDR2 is SVGIG (reference sequence). V shed 3 bases and J shed 4 bases, with 9 bases lying between them. The CDR3 runs 12 residues.

About this clone: Distinct nucleotide sequences in the sample also encode this CDR3. The CDR3 coding sequence is TGCGCCAGCAGCTTGACAGGGGAGGCTGAAGCTTTCTTT. The encoded protein is CASSLTGEAEAFF. The chain uses TRBV5-1 and TRBJ1-1; 7 nucleotides agree with TRBD1. CDR1 and CDR2 from the germline V gene are SGHRS and YFSETQ. The CDR3 loop spans 13 amino acids. With V trimmed by 1 base and J by 6 bases, 3 bases remained unmatched.

The chain is built from TRBV6-2 or TRBV6-3 and TRBJ1-5; TRBD1 aligns across 8 bases. This CDR3 region has 14 residues. The V segment lost 2 bases and the J segment 6 bases; nucleotides outside the gene matches: 3. Per the germline V gene, CDR1 is MNHEY and CDR2 is SVGEGT. The CDR3 protein is CASSYGQGGQPQHF. The CDR3 nucleotides read TGTGCCAGCAGTTACGGACAGGGAGGTCAGCCCCAGCATTTT.

The gene calls are TRBV3-1 (or the pseudogene TRBV3-2) and TRBJ2-7, with D maybe TRBD1 (5 bases). Germline-derived CDR1 and CDR2 are LGHDT and YNNKEL (reference sequence). The CDR3 totals 13 residues. V was cut by 1 base and J by 3 bases, with 7 bases left in between. CDR3 protein: CASSQGRVYEQYF. CDR3 coding DNA: TGTGCCAGCAGCCAAGGCAGGGTCTACGAGCAGTACTTC.

The genes are TRBV11-2 and TRBJ2-7; no definite D call. Trimming left V 2 bases short and J 6 bases short, with 11 bases between. The CDR3 has 13 residues. Germline V CDR1 and CDR2: SGHAT, FQNNGV. Here the CDR3 DNA reads TGTGCCAGCAGCTTACTAGTAGCCCTCGAGCAGTACTTC. Residues: CASSLLVALEQYF.

The genes are TRBV6-5 and TRBJ2-3, with 8 positions matching TRBD2. The germline CDR1 and CDR2 sequences are MNHEY and SVGAGI. The CDR3 runs 15 residues. After removal of 0 bases from V and 9 bases from J, the junction contained 8 bases not matched to a gene. The CDR3 here is CASSYSTSALPTQYF. CDR3 DNA: TGTGCCAGCAGTTACTCGACTAGCGCCCTACCCACGCAGTATTTT.